The entry below describes one T cell receptor (beta chain). The source of the sample is a study of blood T cell repertoires in COVID-19. Background on the study: Both acute and convalescent COVID-19 samples were obtained from the United States, Italy and Spain.

Profiling relied on immunoSEQ multiplex PCR, and the TCRdb table lists in-frame clones only, not all of them. This sample has about 93,000 clones, with around four fifths found just once. The junction had 5 bases not matched to a gene; V was cut back by 4 bases and J by 7 bases. CDR1 is SGHTS and CDR2 is YDEGEE in the germline V gene. This CDR3 region has 13 residues. The sample consisted of peripheral blood. The chain carries TRBV5-8 and TRBJ2-1, with 7 bases matching TRBD2. This TCR derives from a human donor in a cohort sampled during active COVID-19. The CDR3, as DNA: TGTGCCAGCAGCCTTGGACTAGTTAATGAGCAGTTCTTC. Its protein is CASSLGLVNEQFF.